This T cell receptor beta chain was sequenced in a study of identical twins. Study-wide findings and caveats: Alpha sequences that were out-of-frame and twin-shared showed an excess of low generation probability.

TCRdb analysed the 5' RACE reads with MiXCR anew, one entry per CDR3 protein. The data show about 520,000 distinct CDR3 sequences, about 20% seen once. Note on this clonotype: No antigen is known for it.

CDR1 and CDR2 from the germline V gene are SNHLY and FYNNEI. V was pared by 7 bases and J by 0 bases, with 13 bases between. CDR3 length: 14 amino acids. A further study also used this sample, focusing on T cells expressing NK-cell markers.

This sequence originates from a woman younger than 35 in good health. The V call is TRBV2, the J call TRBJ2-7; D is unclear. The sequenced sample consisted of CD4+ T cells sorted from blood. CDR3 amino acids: CASIPASSSYEQYF. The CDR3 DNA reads TGTGCCAGCATCCCAGCCAGCAGCTCCTACGAGCAGTACTTC.